This T cell receptor (beta chain) was captured by sequencing in a study of T-cell memory formation after mild COVID-19. General study findings and limits: Shrinking CD4+ clones resided mostly in CM and EM, and CD8+ ones in EMRA. Some SARS-CoV-2-responding clones were already detected in memory before infection.

A note on this clonotype: The target antigen is unknown. One base away lies a much larger clone, so this may be a sequencing read error.

The CDR3 runs 17 residues. V lost 5 bases and J lost 4; bases outside the gene matches: 13. 5'RACE, which relied on constant-segment primers, yielded TCR alpha and TCR beta cDNA libraries carrying sample barcodes and UMIs. TCRdb redid the calling of the 5' RACE reads with MiXCR, one entry per CDR3 protein. Of nearly 250,000 distinct CDR3 sequences detected, 15% appear once; the ten largest clones hold 2.1%. The sequencing input was PBMCs or a T cell subset sorted from them (not recorded which). The rearrangement links TRBV12-3 or TRBV12-4 to TRBJ2-1; TRBD1 agrees at 8 bases. The TCR originated in an adult woman who had mild COVID-19 (a few samples of this study predate the infection). Cell type and time point are not known. CDR3 sequence reads: CASSPLLGRGPYNEQFF. In DNA, the CDR3 is TGTGCCAGCAGTCCCCTTCTTGGCAGGGGGCCATACAATGAGCAGTTCTTC.